This T cell receptor (gamma chain) was identified during a study of gamma delta lymphoproliferative disorders and STAT genes. TCRdb reran clone calling via CATT on the multiplex PCR reads. The table has 4,000 to 5,000 gamma-chain clones, about 8% seen once. The germline V gene encodes CDR1 EGSTGY and CDR2 YDSYTSSV. The CDR3 consists of 15 residues. V shed 2 bases and J 1 base; nucleotides not matched to a gene: 8. This clone was observed at least ten times. Genomic DNA from isolated PBMCs served as the sequencing template. Sequencing was done on a sample of blood. The rearrangement joins TRGV4 to TRGJ1 or TRGJ2. The J gene is not listed in TCRdb, so it was assigned here from a DNA match to germline. This clonotype was sampled from a human donor in good health. The CDR3 nucleotides read TGTGCCACCTGGGATGAGACCAATAATTATTATAAGAAACTCTTT. Its translation: CATWDETNNYYKKLF.